The 26 T cell receptor beta chains presented below share a single source sample, sequenced in a study of long-term antiretroviral therapy in people with HIV. Sequencing relied on immunoSEQ assay v3.0, run at survey level. Clones were read by immunoSEQ multiplex PCR, and TCRdb kept only the in-frame ones, dropping some. The repertoire includes roughly 28,000 clones, 75% to 95% of them detected once, and 4% to 4.5% sits in the top ten. The sample was unsorted PBMCs, taken just over 5 years after starting antiretroviral therapy. The receptors were gathered from a woman between 40 and 55 years old with HIV.

J is TRBJ1-6 and V is TRBV19; no clear D. This CDR3 is built from 15 residues. Germline values: CDR1 LNHDA, CDR2 SQIVND (reference sequence). Trimming stripped 1 base from V and 6 bases from J, with 10 bases between. In DNA, the CDR3 is TGTGCCAGTAGTATAGGGGGTGGCGGTAATTCACCCCTCCACTTT. Translated, it gives CASSIGGGGNSPLHF.

The rearrangement links TRBV7-9 to TRBJ2-3, with 9 nucleotides matching TRBD2. The V gene's germline CDR1 is SEHNR and CDR2 FQNEAQ (reference sequence). The CDR3 length is 16 residues. V was pared by 4 bases and J by 1 base, with 6 bases of the junction left unmatched. The CDR3 region is CASSSILAGGTDTQYF. DNA for the CDR3: TGTGCCAGCAGCTCCATATTAGCGGGGGGCACAGATACGCAGTATTTT.

The chain recombines TRBV2 with TRBJ2-3; TRBD2 aligns across 7 bases. The CDR3 consists of 14 residues. Per germline, CDR1 SNHLY and CDR2 FYNNEI. Unmatched junction bases numbered 3, after V lost 5 bases and J lost 1 base. This CDR3 is CASSFSGGTDTQYF. CDR3 nucleotide sequence: TGTGCCAGCAGTTTCAGCGGGGGCACAGATACGCAGTATTTT. Using reference TRBV2 and TRBJ2-3 for the parts outside the CDR3, the full variable domain is EPEVTQTPSHQVTQMGQEVILRCVPISNHLYFYWYRQILGQKVEFLVSFYNNEISEKSEIFDDQFSVERPDGSNFTLKIRSTKLEDSAMYFCASSFSGGTDTQYFGPGTRLTVL.

The V and J genes are TRBV9 and TRBJ2-7, with 9 bases aligning to TRBD1. The CDR3 runs to 14 residues. V was pared by 2 bases and J by 1 base, with 1 base of the junction left unmatched. From germline, CDR1 is SGDLS and CDR2 YYNGEE. CDR3: CASSVTGGSYEQYF. The CDR3, as DNA: TGTGCCAGCAGCGTGACAGGGGGATCCTACGAGCAGTACTTC. Full variable domain (rest looked up from reference TRBV9 and TRBJ2-7): DSGVTQTPKHLITATGQRVTLRCSPRSGDLSVYWYQQSLDQGLQFLIQYYNGEERAKGNILERFSAQQFPDLHSELNLSSLELGDSALYFCASSVTGGSYEQYFGPGTRLTVT.

V is TRBV18 and J is TRBJ2-5; maybe TRBD2 (5 bases). V gave up 6 bases and J gave up 5 bases, with 13 bases separating them. CDR3 length equals 13 residues. Looked up from germline, CDR1 is KGHSH and CDR2 is LQKENI. Here the CDR3 DNA reads TGTGCCAGCTCGGGCGTAACGGGGGAGACCCAGTACTTC. It yields the protein CASSGVTGETQYF.

In its sample, this clone was seen a few times. This sequence joins TRBV11-2 and TRBJ1-1; 11 positions match TRBD1. The germline V gene has CDR1 SGHAT and CDR2 FQNNGV. V dropped 1 base and J dropped 5; count of bases not matched to a gene: 3. This CDR3 has 15 amino acids. The CDR3 region has the DNA TGTGCCAGCAGCTTAGGGACAGGGGGCGCGACTGAAGCTTTCTTT. As protein: CASSLGTGGATEAFF.

In this sample, this clone turned up a few times. The DNA for the CDR3 is TGTGCCAGCAGCGAAGGGGGACTAGCGGGAGGCGGCAATGAGCAGTTCTTC. Encoded protein: CASSEGGLAGGGNEQFF. V is TRBV7-9 and J is TRBJ2-1, with 15 nucleotides matching TRBD2. Germline V gene lookup returns CDR1 SEHNR and CDR2 FQNEAQ (reference sequence). This CDR3 is 17 amino acids long. Losses at the gene ends were 5 bases for V and 6 bases for J; bases not matched to a gene: 8.

The chain carries TRBV9 and TRBJ1-4; D not resolved. CDR3 length: 15 residues. Germline V CDR1 and CDR2: SGDLS, YYNGEE. The ends were cut back, 2 bases at V and 6 bases at J, with 14 bases in the middle. In nucleotides, the CDR3 is TGTGCCAGCAGCGTGACCGAAAAAGGAGATGAAAAACTGTTTTTT. This sequence encodes CASSVTEKGDEKLFF.

The chain joins TRBV9 to TRBJ1-1; possibly TRBD1 for D (5 bases). The CDR3 is 14 amino acids. Germline V gene data show CDR1 as SGDLS and CDR2 as YYNGEE. V lost 3 bases, J lost 6 bases, and 15 bases lay in between. CDR3: CASSGGADSAEAFF. The CDR3 DNA reads TGTGCCAGCAGCGGAGGGGCAGACAGTGCTGAAGCTTTCTTT.

The chain is built from TRBV29-1 and TRBJ1-2, with a tentative D call TRBD1 (6 bases). Per the germline V gene, CDR1 is SQVTM and CDR2 is ANQGSEA. There are 14 residues in the CDR3. The germline V and J ends were trimmed by 5 bases and 2 bases, with 15 bases remaining between them. The CDR3 is CSVPFDRNNYGYTF. In DNA, the CDR3 is TGCAGCGTTCCATTTGACAGGAACAACTATGGCTACACCTTC. The variable domain in full, with the rest retrieved from reference TRBV29-1 and TRBJ1-2, is SAVISQKPSRDICQRGTSLTIQCQVDSQVTMMFWYRQQPGQSLTLIATANQGSEATYESGFVIDKFPISRPNLTFSTLTVSNMSPEDSSIYLCSVPFDRNNYGYTFGSGTRLTVV.

The chain carries TRBV10-3 and TRBJ1-2; 7 bases match TRBD1. CDR1 and CDR2 (germline): ENHRY, SYGVKD. This CDR3 is built from 14 residues. V lost 6 bases and J lost 2; bases outside the gene matches: 6. The DNA for the CDR3 is TGTGCCATCAGCCGGGACAGTAACAACTATGGCTACACCTTC. Its translation is CAISRDSNNYGYTF.

The gene calls are TRBV20-1 and TRBJ1-2; D is unclear. The CDR3 runs to 11 residues. The V end was cut by 4 bases, the J end by 8 bases, with 11 bases between. In germline, CDR1 is DFQATT, CDR2 SNEGSKA (reference sequence). The CDR3 region is CSANSGNGYTF. The CDR3 coding sequence is TGCAGTGCTAATAGCGGTAACGGCTACACCTTC.

The rearrangement uses TRBV11-3 and TRBJ2-7; D remains unclear. This CDR3 comprises 14 residues. CDR1 is SGHNT and CDR2 is YENEEA in the germline V gene. V dropped 2 bases and J dropped 1 base, with 9 bases sitting between them. As DNA, the CDR3 is TGTGCCAGCAGCTTACTCTTAGCATCCTACGAGCAGTACTTC. Amino acids: CASSLLLASYEQYF.

The chain uses TRBV25-1 and TRBJ2-5; possibly TRBD1 or TRBD2 for D (6 bases each). Per germline, CDR1 MGHDK and CDR2 SYGVNS. Trimming left V 2 bases short and J 4 bases short, with 11 bases between. This CDR3 comprises 14 residues. The CDR3 sequence is CASSEGGLRETQYF. The CDR3 DNA follows: TGTGCCAGCAGTGAAGGGGGGCTCAGAGAGACCCAGTACTTC.

The chain joins TRBV4-1 to TRBJ2-1, with TRBD2 identical over 8 bases. The J segment lost 0 bases and the V segment lost 9 bases, leaving 4 bases of the junction unmatched. Germline CDR1 MGHRA, CDR2 YSYEKL. This CDR3 contains 14 residues. For the CDR3, the DNA is TGCGCCAGTCAGCGGGGGAGCTCCTACAATGAGCAGTTCTTC. It translates to CASQRGSSYNEQFF.

This rearrangement joins TRBV10-3 to TRBJ2-7; TRBD2 is a possible D gene (5 bases). V was cut by 5 bases and J by 0 bases, with 8 bases left in between. Germline CDR1 is ENHRY and CDR2 is SYGVKD. CDR3 length equals 13 residues. The CDR3 sequence: CAISRGSSYEQYF. The CDR3 nucleotides are TGTGCCATCAGTCGAGGGAGCTCCTACGAGCAGTACTTC.

The chain recombines TRBV13 with TRBJ2-5, with D possibly being TRBD1 (5 bases). CDR3 length equals 15 residues. The V end was cut by 5 bases, the J end by 2 bases, with 15 bases between. Per the germline V gene, CDR1 is PRHDT and CDR2 is FYEKMQ (reference sequence). The CDR3 coding sequence is TGTGCCAGCAGCCCGGGTTGGGGCCTTCAAGAGACCCAGTACTTC. Its translation: CASSPGWGLQETQYF.

The V gene is TRBV14, the J gene TRBJ1-2, with D perhaps matching TRBD1 (6 bases). Trimming took 1 base from V and 7 from J, leaving 10 bases between them. The CDR3 sequence is 13 residues long. From germline, CDR1 is SGHDN and CDR2 FVKESK. CDR3 protein: CASSQARQVGYTF. DNA for the CDR3: TGTGCCAGCAGCCAAGCTAGACAGGTTGGCTACACCTTC.

The chain is built from TRBV5-1 and TRBJ2-2; 7 positions match TRBD1. From germline, CDR1 is SGHRS and CDR2 YFSETQ. The CDR3 loop spans 14 amino acids. The J segment lost 6 bases and the V segment lost 4 bases, leaving 6 bases of the junction unmatched. The CDR3 reads CASSTIQGAGELFF. The CDR3 nucleotides read TGCGCCAGCAGCACAATCCAGGGGGCCGGGGAGCTGTTTTTT.

This chain uses TRBV2 with TRBJ1-2; no clear D gene. This CDR3 region has 13 residues. Trimming took 9 bases from V and 4 from J, leaving 15 bases between them. Germline CDR1 and CDR2: SNHLY and FYNNEI. The CDR3 DNA follows: TGTGCCAGACGCAACAGTTTGGGCTATGGCTACACCTTC. It is translated as CARRNSLGYGYTF.

This chain links TRBV30 with TRBJ2-5; D is unclear. The CDR3 is made up of 12 amino acids. Trimming removed 5 bases at V and 5 bases at J, with 12 bases between. Germline loops: CDR1 GTSNPN, CDR2 SVGIG (reference sequence). The CDR3 is CAWDILEETQYF. CDR3 bases: TGTGCCTGGGATATATTAGAGGAGACCCAGTACTTC.

The genes are TRBV19 and TRBJ1-2; 8 positions match TRBD1. CDR1 and CDR2 (germline): LNHDA, SQIVND (reference sequence). V dropped 6 bases and J dropped 0; count of bases not matched to a gene: 3. The CDR3 runs to 14 residues. The CDR3 region is CASRKQGANYGYTF. The CDR3 DNA is TGTGCCAGTAGAAAACAGGGGGCTAACTATGGCTACACCTTC.

The chain couples TRBV5-4 to TRBJ2-1; possibly TRBD2 for D (5 bases). Germline V gene lookup returns CDR1 SGHNT and CDR2 YYREEE (reference sequence). Trimming took off 6 bases at V and 8 bases at J, with 18 bases between the two ends. This CDR3 contains 14 residues. CDR3 coding DNA: TGTGCCAGCAAGGGTTCCCTAGCTTTGGATGAGCAGTTCTTC. Translating it yields CASKGSLALDEQFF.

This clone occurred once. This chain connects TRBV7-2 to TRBJ1-2; 7 bases agree with TRBD1. CDR3 length: 16 amino acids. The germline V gene has CDR1 SGHTA and CDR2 FQGNSA. Losses at the gene ends were 4 bases for V and 4 bases for J; bases not matched to a gene: 12. CDR3 bases: TGTGCCAGCAGCTCAATTGACAGGGTTCTGGGCTATGGCTACACCTTC. It translates to CASSSIDRVLGYGYTF.

This rearrangement joins TRBV5-6 to TRBJ2-7; D possibly corresponds to TRBD1 (6 bases). Trimming pared 0 bases from V and 1 base from J, leaving 11 bases between. The CDR3 contains 15 residues. Germline V gene data show CDR1 as SGHDT and CDR2 as YYEEEE. For the CDR3, the DNA is TGTGCCAGCAGCTTGGAAGCCAGGGGATCCTACGAGCAGTACTTC. Protein sequence: CASSLEARGSYEQYF.

The rearrangement uses TRBV27 and TRBJ1-1, with TRBD1 matching 7 bases. Germline V gives CDR1 MNHEY, CDR2 SMNVEV (reference sequence). Germline trimming cut 4 bases from V and 6 bases from J; bases unmatched to any gene: 5. The length of the CDR3 is 13 residues. The CDR3 protein is CASSSYRGAEAFF. CDR3 nucleotides: TGTGCCAGCAGTTCATACAGGGGCGCTGAAGCTTTCTTT.